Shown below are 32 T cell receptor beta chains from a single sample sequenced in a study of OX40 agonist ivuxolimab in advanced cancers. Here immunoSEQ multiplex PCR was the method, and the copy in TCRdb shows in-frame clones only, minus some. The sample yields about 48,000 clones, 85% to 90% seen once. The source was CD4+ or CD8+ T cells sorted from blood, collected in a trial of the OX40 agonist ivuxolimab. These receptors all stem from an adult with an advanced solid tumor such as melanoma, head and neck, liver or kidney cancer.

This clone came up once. The CDR3 nucleotides are TGTGCCAGCAGCTTACTCCTGGGCTCCGGCTACACCTTC. It specifies CASSLLLGSGYTF. V is TRBV7-3 and J is TRBJ1-2; D is uncertain. Germline loops: CDR1 SGHTA, CDR2 FQGTGA. Deletions cut 2 bases from V and 8 bases from J, with 12 bases between. The CDR3 sequence is 13 residues long.

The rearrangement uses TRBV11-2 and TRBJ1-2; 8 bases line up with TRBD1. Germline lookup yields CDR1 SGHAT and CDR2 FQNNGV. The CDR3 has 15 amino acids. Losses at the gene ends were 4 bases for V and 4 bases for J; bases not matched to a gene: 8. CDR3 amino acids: CASSSSDTGGYGYTF. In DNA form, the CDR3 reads TGTGCCAGCAGCTCATCCGATACAGGGGGCTATGGCTACACCTTC.

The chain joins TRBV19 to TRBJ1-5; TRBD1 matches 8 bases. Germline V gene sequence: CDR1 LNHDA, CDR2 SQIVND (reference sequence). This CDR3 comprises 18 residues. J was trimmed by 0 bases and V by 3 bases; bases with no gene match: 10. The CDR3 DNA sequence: TGTGCCAGTAGTATTTTTGGACAGGGAAAAAATAGCAATCAGCCCCAGCATTTT. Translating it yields CASSIFGQGKNSNQPQHF.

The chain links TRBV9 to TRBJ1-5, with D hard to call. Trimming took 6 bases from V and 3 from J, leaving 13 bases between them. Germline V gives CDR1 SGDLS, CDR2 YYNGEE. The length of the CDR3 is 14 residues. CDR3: CASNPDGTNQPQHF. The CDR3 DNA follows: TGTGCCAGCAACCCGGACGGTACCAATCAGCCCCAGCATTTT.

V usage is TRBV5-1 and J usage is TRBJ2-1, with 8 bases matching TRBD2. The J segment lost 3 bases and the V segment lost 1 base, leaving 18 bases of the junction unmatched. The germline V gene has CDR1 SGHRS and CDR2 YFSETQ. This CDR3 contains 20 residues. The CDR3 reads CASSLKLRSGRSRGYNEQFF. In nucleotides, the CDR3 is TGCGCCAGCAGCTTGAAGCTAAGGAGCGGGAGAAGTCGGGGCTACAATGAGCAGTTCTTC.

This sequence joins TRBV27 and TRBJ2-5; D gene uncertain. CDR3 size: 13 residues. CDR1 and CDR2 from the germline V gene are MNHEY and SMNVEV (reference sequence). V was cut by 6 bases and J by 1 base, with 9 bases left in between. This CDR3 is CASSPSFQETQYF. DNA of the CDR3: TGTGCCAGCAGCCCGTCCTTCCAAGAGACCCAGTACTTC.

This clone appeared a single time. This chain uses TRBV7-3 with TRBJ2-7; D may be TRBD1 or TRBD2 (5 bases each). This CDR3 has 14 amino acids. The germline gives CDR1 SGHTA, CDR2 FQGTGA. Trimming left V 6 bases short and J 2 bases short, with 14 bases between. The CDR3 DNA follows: TGTGCCAGCAGTACGGGACGTGGGACCTACGAGCAGTACTTC. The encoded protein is CASSTGRGTYEQYF.

The CDR3 is CASSQAQGASEAFF. The CDR3, as DNA: TGCGCCAGCAGCCAAGCGCAGGGCGCAAGCGAAGCTTTCTTT. The V and J genes are TRBV4-1 and TRBJ1-1; the D gene is possibly TRBD1 (5 bases). CDR1 is MGHRA and CDR2 is YSYEKL in the germline V gene. CDR3 length equals 14 residues. V was pared by 1 base and J by 8 bases, with 14 bases between.

The CDR3 DNA sequence: TGTGCCAGCAGCAAAGGGACTAGTCCAAACACAGATACGCAGTATTTT. It is translated as CASSKGTSPNTDTQYF. This chain links TRBV7-9 with TRBJ2-3; 8 bases map to TRBD2. With V trimmed by 5 bases and J by 2 bases, 9 bases remained unmatched. Germline lookup yields CDR1 SEHNR and CDR2 FQNEAQ (reference sequence). The CDR3 runs 16 residues.

In DNA form, the CDR3 reads TGTGCCAGCAGTTCTAGCGCAGATACGCAGTATTTT. Its protein product is CASSSSADTQYF. The V gene is TRBV6-6, the J gene TRBJ2-3; possibly TRBD2 for D (6 bases). V lost 4 bases to trimming and J lost 4 bases, with 6 bases between them. The CDR3 is 12 residues long. Germline V gives CDR1 MNHNY, CDR2 SVGAGI (reference sequence).

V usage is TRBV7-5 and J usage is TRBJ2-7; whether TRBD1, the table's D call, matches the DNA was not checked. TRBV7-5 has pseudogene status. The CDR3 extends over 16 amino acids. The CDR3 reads CARSLVGTMGIYEQYF. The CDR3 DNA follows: TGTGCCAGAAGCTTAGTTGGAACGATGGGCATTTACGAGCAGTACTTC.

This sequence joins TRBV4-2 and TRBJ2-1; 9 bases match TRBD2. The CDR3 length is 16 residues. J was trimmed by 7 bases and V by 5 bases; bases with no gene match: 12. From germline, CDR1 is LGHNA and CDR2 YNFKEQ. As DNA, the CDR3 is TGTGCCAGCAGCGGGTCAGGCGGGGGGGTTGGGAATGAGCAGTTCTTC. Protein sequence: CASSGSGGGVGNEQFF.

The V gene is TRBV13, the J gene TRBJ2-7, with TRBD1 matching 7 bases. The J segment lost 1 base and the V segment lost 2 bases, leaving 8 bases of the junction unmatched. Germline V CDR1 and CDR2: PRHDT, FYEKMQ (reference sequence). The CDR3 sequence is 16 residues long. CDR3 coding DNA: TGTGCCAGCAGCTTACGTTACGGGGACAGATCCTACGAGCAGTACTTC. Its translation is CASSLRYGDRSYEQYF.

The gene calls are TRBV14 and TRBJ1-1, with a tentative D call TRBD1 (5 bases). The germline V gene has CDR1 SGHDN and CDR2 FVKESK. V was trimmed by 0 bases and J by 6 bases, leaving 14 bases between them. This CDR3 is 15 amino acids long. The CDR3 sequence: CASSQDFGGSAEAFF. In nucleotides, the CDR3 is TGTGCCAGCAGCCAAGATTTCGGGGGGTCGGCTGAAGCTTTCTTT.

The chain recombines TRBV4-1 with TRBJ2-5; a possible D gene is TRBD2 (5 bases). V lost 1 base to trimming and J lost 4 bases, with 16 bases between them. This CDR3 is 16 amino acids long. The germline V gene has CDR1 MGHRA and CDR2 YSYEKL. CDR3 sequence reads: CASSQAPTTTIETQYF. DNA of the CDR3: TGCGCCAGCAGCCAAGCTCCGACTACGACAATAGAGACCCAGTACTTC.

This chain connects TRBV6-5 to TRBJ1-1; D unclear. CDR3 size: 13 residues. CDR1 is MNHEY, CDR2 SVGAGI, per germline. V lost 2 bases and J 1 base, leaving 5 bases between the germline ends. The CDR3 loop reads CASSYKENTEAFF. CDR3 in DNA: TGTGCCAGCAGTTACAAGGAGAACACTGAAGCTTTCTTT.

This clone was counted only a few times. The CDR3 DNA reads as TGTGCCTGGAGTGAGTACAGGGTTGAAGCTTTCTTT. This codes for CAWSEYRVEAFF. The chain uses TRBV30 and TRBJ1-1; TRBD1 is a possible D gene (6 bases). The CDR3 totals 12 residues. With 1 base removed from V and 7 bases from J, the gap between germline ends came to 10 bases. Per the germline V gene, CDR1 is GTSNPN and CDR2 is SVGIG (reference sequence).

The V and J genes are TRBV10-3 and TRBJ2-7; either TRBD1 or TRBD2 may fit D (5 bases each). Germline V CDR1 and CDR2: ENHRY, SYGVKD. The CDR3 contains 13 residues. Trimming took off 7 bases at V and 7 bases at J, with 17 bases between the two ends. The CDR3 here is CAINPDGGREQYF. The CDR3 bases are TGTGCCATCAACCCGGATGGGGGAAGGGAGCAGTACTTC.

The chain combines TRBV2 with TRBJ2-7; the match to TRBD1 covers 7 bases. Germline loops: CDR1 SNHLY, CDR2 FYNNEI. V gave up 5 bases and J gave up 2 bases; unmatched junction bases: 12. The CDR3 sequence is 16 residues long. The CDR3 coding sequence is TGTGCCAGCAGTTTACCGACAGGGACACAAGCCTACGAGCAGTACTTC. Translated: CASSLPTGTQAYEQYF.

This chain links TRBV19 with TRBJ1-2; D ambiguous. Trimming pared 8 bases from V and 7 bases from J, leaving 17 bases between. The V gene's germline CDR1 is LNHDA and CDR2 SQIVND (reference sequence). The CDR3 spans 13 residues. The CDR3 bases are TGTGCCAGTTTTAGGAGGGTGCCTCCTGGCTACACCTTC. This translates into CASFRRVPPGYTF.

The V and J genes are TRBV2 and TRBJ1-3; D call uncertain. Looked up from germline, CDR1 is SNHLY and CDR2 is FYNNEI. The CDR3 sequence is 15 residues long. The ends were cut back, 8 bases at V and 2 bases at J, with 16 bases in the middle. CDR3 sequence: CASAEGWQTGNTIYF. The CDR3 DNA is TGTGCCAGCGCCGAAGGGTGGCAGACTGGAAACACCATATATTTT. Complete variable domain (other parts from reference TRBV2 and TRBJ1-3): EPEVTQTPSHQVTQMGQEVILRCVPISNHLYFYWYRQILGQKVEFLVSFYNNEISEKSEIFDDQFSVERPDGSNFTLKIRSTKLEDSAMYFCASAEGWQTGNTIYFGEGSWLTVV.

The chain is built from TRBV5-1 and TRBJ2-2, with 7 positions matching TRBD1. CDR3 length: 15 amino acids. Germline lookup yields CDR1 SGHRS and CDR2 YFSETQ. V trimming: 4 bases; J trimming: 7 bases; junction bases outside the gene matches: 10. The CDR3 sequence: CASSRETGTVGELFF. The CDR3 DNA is TGCGCCAGCAGCCGCGAGACAGGGACGGTCGGGGAGCTGTTTTTT.

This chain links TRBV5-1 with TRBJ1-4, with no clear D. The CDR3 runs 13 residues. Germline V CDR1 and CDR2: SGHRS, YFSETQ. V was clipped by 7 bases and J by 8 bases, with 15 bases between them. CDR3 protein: CASSATAGEKLFF. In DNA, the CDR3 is TGCGCCAGCTCTGCTACAGCGGGGGAAAAACTGTTTTTT. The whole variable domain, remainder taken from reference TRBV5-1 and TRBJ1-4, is KAGVTQTPRYLIKTRGQQVTLSCSPISGHRSVSWYQQTPGQGLQFLFEYFSETQRNKGNFPGRFSGRQFSNSRSEMNVSTLELGDSALYLCASSATAGEKLFFGSGTQLSVL.

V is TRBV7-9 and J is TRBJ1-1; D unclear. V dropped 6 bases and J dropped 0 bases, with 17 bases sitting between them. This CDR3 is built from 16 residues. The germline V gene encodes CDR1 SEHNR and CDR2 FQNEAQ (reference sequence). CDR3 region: CASRPPWNLMNTEAFF. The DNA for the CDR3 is TGTGCCAGCAGGCCCCCTTGGAACCTTATGAACACTGAAGCTTTCTTT.

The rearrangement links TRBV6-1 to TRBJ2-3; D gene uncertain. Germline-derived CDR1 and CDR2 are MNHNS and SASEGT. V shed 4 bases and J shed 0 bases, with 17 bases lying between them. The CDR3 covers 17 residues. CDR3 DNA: TGTGCCAGCAGTGGTGGGCTCCCTAGGTTTAGCACAGATACGCAGTATTTT. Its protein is CASSGGLPRFSTDTQYF.

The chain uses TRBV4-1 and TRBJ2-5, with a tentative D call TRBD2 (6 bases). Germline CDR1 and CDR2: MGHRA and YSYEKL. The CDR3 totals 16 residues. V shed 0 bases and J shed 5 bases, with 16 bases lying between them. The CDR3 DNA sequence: TGCGCCAGCAGCCAAGAACCCCCACGGGGGAGGGAGACCCAGTACTTC. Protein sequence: CASSQEPPRGRETQYF.

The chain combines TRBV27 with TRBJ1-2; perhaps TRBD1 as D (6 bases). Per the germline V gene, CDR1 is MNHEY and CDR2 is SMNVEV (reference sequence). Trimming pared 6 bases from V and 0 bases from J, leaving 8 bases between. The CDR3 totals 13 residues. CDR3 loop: CASSRTANYGYTF. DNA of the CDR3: TGTGCCAGCAGCAGGACAGCTAACTATGGCTACACCTTC.

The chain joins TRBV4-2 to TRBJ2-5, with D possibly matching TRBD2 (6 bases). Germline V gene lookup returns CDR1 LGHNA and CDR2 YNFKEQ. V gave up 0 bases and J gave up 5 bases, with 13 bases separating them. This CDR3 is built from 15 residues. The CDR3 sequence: CASSQDPAGQETQYF. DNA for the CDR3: TGTGCCAGCAGCCAAGATCCAGCGGGCCAGGAGACCCAGTACTTC.

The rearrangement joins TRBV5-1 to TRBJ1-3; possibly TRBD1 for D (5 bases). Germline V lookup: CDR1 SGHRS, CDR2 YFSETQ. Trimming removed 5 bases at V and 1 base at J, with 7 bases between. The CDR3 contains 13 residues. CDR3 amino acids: CASRSGSGNTIYF. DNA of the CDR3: TGCGCCAGCAGGTCAGGGTCTGGAAACACCATATATTTT.

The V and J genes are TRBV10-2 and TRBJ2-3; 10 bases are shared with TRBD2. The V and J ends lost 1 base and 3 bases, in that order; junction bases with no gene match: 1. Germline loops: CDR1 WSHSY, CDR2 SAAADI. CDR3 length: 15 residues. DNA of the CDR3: TGCGCCAGCAGTGAGTTAGCGGGGGGAACAGATACGCAGTATTTT. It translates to CASSELAGGTDTQYF.

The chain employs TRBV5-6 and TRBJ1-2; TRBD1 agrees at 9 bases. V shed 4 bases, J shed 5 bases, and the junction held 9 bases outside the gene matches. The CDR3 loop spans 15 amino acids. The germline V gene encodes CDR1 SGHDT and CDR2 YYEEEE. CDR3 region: CASSLETGGNYGYTF. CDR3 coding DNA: TGTGCCAGCAGCCTAGAAACAGGGGGCAATTATGGCTACACCTTC.

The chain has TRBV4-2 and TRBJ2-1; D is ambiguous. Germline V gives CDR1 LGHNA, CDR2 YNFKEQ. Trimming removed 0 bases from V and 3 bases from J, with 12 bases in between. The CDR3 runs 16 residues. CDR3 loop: CASSQDRSLDYNEQFF. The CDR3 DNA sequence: TGTGCCAGCAGCCAAGATCGATCGCTGGACTACAATGAGCAGTTCTTC.